Listed below are T cell receptor beta chains from one sample, sequenced in a study of early T cells in non-severe SARS-CoV-2 infection. One entry per CDR3 protein results from TCRdb running MiXCR on the 5' RACE reads. The table includes around 60,000 distinct CDR3 sequences, approximately 11% detected once. Sequenced sample: whole blood. The receptors were sampled from an adult who was a healthcare worker with PCR-confirmed SARS-CoV-2 infection or an uninfected control (not recorded which). CDR3s leave out the opening cysteine and the closing phenylalanine or tryptophan.

J gene: TRBJ1-5
V gene: TRBV12-3/TRBV12-4
CDR3 protein: ASSPPGNSNQPQH

J gene: TRBJ1-1
V gene: TRBV3-1
CDR3 protein: ASSQVPGMNTEAF

J gene: TRBJ1-3
V gene: TRBV20-1
CDR3 protein: SARGMGDTIY

J gene: TRBJ1-5
V gene: TRBV20-1
CDR3 protein: SARTGQFSNQPQH

J gene: TRBJ2-1
V gene: TRBV29-1
CDR3 protein: SVTDRVYNEQF

J gene: TRBJ2-6
V gene: TRBV7-9
CDR3 protein: ASSRTGGANVLT

J gene: TRBJ2-7
V gene: TRBV6-2/TRBV6-3
CDR3 protein: ASSYSMEYEQY

J gene: TRBJ2-5
V gene: TRBV29-1
CDR3 protein: SARQGAGETQY

J gene: TRBJ2-2
V gene: TRBV9
CDR3 protein: ASSVGAGGYDTGELF

J gene: TRBJ2-3
V gene: TRBV7-2
CDR3 protein: ASSPRTDTQY

J gene: TRBJ1-2
V gene: TRBV6-5
CDR3 protein: ASRIGSNYGYT

J gene: TRBJ1-1
V gene: TRBV29-1
CDR3 protein: SVLQGTEAF

J gene: TRBJ2-5
V gene: TRBV4-1
CDR3 protein: ASSQPTLSGLETQY

J gene: TRBJ2-3
V gene: TRBV7-6
CDR3 protein: ASSPTWGVREPGTDTQY

J gene: TRBJ1-4
V gene: TRBV6-1
CDR3 protein: ASKAGAVNEKLF

J gene: TRBJ2-1
V gene: TRBV21-1
CDR3 protein: ASSTPASGRFRSYNEQF

J gene: TRBJ1-4
V gene: TRBV20-1
CDR3 protein: SARVRQGPNEKLF